The clone carrying this TCR beta chain was seen once. The cohort comprised adults aged about 18 to 100 years residing in around 25 US areas. Participants reported their clinical history, and cohort assignment relied on those reports. Original analysis: Reference gene primer amplification yielded estimated nucleated cell counts. The repertoire was sequenced with immunoSEQ multiplex PCR; TCRdb's copy has only in-frame clones and lacks some. The DNA was the basis for D and trimming; V, J and clone size are from that table. This sample carries approximately 290,000 clones, 70% to 90% of them seen once, and the ten largest clones take 4% to 4.5%. This sample was taken from a study of blood T cell repertoires in COVID-19. Turning to the study itself: T cells, B-cell-depleted T cells, or PBMCs provided the cDNA or gDNA that served as material.

The CDR3 contains 14 residues. Losses at the gene ends were 0 bases for V and 6 bases for J; bases not matched to a gene: 6. The germline V gene has CDR1 SGHRS and CDR2 YFSETQ. This TCR derives from a young woman who had recovered from COVID-19. Source material: PBMCs or T cells enriched from blood (not recorded which). V usage is TRBV5-1 and J usage is TRBJ2-7, with 7 bases lining up with TRBD1. The CDR3 loop reads CASSLAVAGGEQYF. CDR3 nucleotide sequence: TGCGCCAGCAGCTTGGCCGTGGCAGGGGGCGAGCAGTACTTC. Drawing the rest from reference TRBV5-1 and TRBJ2-7, the complete variable domain is KAGVTQTPRYLIKTRGQQVTLSCSPISGHRSVSWYQQTPGQGLQFLFEYFSETQRNKGNFPGRFSGRQFSNSRSEMNVSTLELGDSALYLCASSLAVAGGEQYFGPGTRLTVT.